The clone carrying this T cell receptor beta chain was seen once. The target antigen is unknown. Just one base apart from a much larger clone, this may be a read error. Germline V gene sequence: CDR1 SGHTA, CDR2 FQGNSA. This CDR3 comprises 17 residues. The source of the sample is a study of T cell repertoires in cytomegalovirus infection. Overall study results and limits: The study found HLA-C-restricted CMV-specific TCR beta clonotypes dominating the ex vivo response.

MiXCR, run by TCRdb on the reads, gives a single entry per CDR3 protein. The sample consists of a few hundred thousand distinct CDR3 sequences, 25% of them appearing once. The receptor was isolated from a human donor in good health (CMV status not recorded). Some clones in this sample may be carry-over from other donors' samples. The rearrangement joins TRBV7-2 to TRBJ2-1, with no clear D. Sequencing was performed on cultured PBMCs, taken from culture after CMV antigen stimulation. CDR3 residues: CASSLRGRPNSYNVQFF. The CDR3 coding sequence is TGTGCCAGCAGCCTAAGAGGCAGGCCTAACTCCTACAATGTGCAGTTCTTC. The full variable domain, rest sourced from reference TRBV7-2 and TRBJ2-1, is GAGVSQSPSNKVTEKGKDVELRCDPISGHTALYWYRQSLGQGLEFLIYFQGNSAPDKSGLPSDRFSAERTGGSVSTLTIQRTQQEDSAVYLCASSLRGRPNSYNVQFFGPGTRLTVL.